There are many counts of the clone carrying this TCR beta chain. Its target is not known. The CDR3 spans 13 residues. CDR1 and CDR2 (germline): SGHRS, YFSETQ. V lost 3 bases to trimming and J lost 7 bases, with 8 bases between them. TCRdb analysed the 5' RACE reads with MiXCR anew, one entry per CDR3 protein. The table has approximately 300,000 distinct CDR3 sequences, around 10% seen once. The source of the sample is a study of T cells after yellow fever vaccination. Study results and limitations: Among all clonotypes, a small share was observed in both CD4 and CD8 compartments. Peak timing came faster in the weaker secondary response, day 5 versus 15.

The receptor was derived from a man in his late teens or twenties who received the YFV17D yellow fever vaccine. The V and J genes are TRBV5-1 and TRBJ1-6, with a possible D match to TRBD1 (6 bases). The sequences come from CD4+ T cells sorted from PBMCs, collected 45 days after the yellow fever booster vaccination. The CDR3 DNA reads as TGCGCCAGCAGCTCTCAGGGGAATTCACCCCTCCACTTT. Its protein is CASSSQGNSPLHF.